The text below deals with one T cell receptor (beta chain). The table came from immunoSEQ multiplex PCR; TCRdb's copy has only in-frame clones and leaves some out. The table has around 510,000 clones, roughly 95% seen once. Caucasian adults living in Nashville, Tennessee, provided all samples. These data originate in a study of shared clonotypes between healthy human individuals. Germline CDR1 and CDR2: SQVTM and ANQGSEA. The CDR3 totals 18 residues. V lost 1 base to trimming and J lost 1 base; unmatched junction nucleotides: 10. The sequencing input was naive CD4+ T cells sorted from blood. The subset denotes: CD45RA+ positively selected. The receptor was derived from a woman under 40 in good health. The chain links TRBV29-1 to TRBJ2-3; 11 bases map to TRBD2. The CDR3 DNA is TGCAGCGTTGAAGTTGTGGCTAGCGGGAGGTTTGGCACAGATACGCAGTATTTT. This codes for CSVEVVASGRFGTDTQYF.